Detailed here is one T cell receptor (beta chain). This entry is derived from a study of control samples from healthy donors and cancer patients. Data came from immunoSEQ multiplex PCR; TCRdb stores just in-frame clones and leaves some out. Of about 100,000 clones in the sample, around four fifths were seen once. CDR1 and CDR2 from the germline V gene are SGHAT and FQNNGV. The CDR3 is 15 amino acids. V lost 0 bases and J 7 bases, leaving 13 bases between the germline ends. The chain joins TRBV11-2 to TRBJ2-1; D is possibly TRBD2 (5 bases). The receptor comes from a man aged 30 to 45 in good health. Sequencing used blood. The CDR3: CASSLDFGNPNEQFF. CDR3 bases: TGTGCCAGCAGCTTAGATTTCGGGAATCCAAATGAGCAGTTCTTC.